The rows below give T cell receptor beta chains drawn from one sample of a study of blood T cell repertoires in COVID-19. This table comes from immunoSEQ multiplex PCR, and its TCRdb copy is limited to in-frame clones, with some not included. The data contain about 150,000 clones, approximately 86% of them seen just once; the ten biggest clones take up 10% to 13%. Material for sequencing was peripheral blood. The receptors come from a woman older than 75 with active or convalescent COVID-19. Both conserved end residues are part of each CDR3.

v_call,j_call,cdr3_aa
TRBV30,TRBJ1-1,CAWSDRGVVTEAFF
TRBV7-9,TRBJ2-1,CASSEKVDRSSYNEQFF
TRBV5-1,TRBJ1-1,CASSSDPGGLQGRTEAFF
TRBV11-3,TRBJ2-1,CASSLDGGLAGGGNEQFF
TRBV2,TRBJ1-4,CASSEITGYREKLFF
TRBV3-1/TRBV3-2,TRBJ1-1,CASSRGLNTEAFF
TRBV7-9,TRBJ1-4,CASSLGPRTEKLFF
TRBV12-3/TRBV12-4,TRBJ1-5,CASSLREYQPQHF
TRBV19,TRBJ2-3,CASSNGGGLVDTQYF
TRBV19,TRBJ1-5,CASSIHTSSNQPQHF
TRBV18,TRBJ2-5,CASSRDRGRYQETQYF
TRBV4-2,TRBJ2-3,CASSHVPPVTQYF
TRBV6-6,TRBJ2-3,CASSSSGGDSTDTQYF
TRBV7-2,TRBJ2-1,CASSAAGGAYNEQFF
TRBV2,TRBJ2-1,CASSFNLGQANNEQFF
TRBV5-1,TRBJ1-1,CASSWGTGGNTEAFF
TRBV5-4,TRBJ2-1,CASTARTSGRSTYNEQFF
TRBV19,TRBJ1-3,CASRTGTGAVGNTIYF
TRBV3-1/TRBV3-2,TRBJ2-7,CASSQVPGLAGAEEQYF
TRBV2,TRBJ2-7,CASQGLLYEQYF
TRBV2,TRBJ1-3,CASSVTKAAIYF
TRBV2,TRBJ2-3,CASLPVSSTDTQYF
TRBV30,TRBJ2-1,CAWSVIQTGLAGNTRQFF
TRBV4-2,TRBJ1-2,CASSQAGQDNYGYTF
TRBV7-9,TRBJ1-5,CASSPGTGRNQPQHF
TRBV5-1,TRBJ1-3,CASSLRPISLGNTIYF
TRBV11-2,TRBJ1-1,CASSFGGGYTEAFF
TRBV28,TRBJ1-2,CASSLSGTFNYGYTF